This T cell receptor (beta chain) was recorded in a study of cytomegalovirus exposure and HLA in healthy donors. General study findings and limits: Later analysis demonstrated an association between a missense DCLRE1C variant and TCR beta V- and J-gene trimming. Judged likely to be a sequencing artifact was a cluster of highly shared sequence variants. Presence/absence analyses took donor sequencing depth as roughly uniform.

The CDR3 covers 14 residues. Germline V CDR1 and CDR2: LNHDA, SQIVND (reference sequence). V was clipped by 6 bases and J by 1 base, with 10 bases between them. Comments on this clone: Antigen unknown.

The PCR employed 60 Vbeta primers together with 13 Jbeta primers. The protocol was immunoSEQ multiplex PCR, while the TCRdb copy is restricted to in-frame clones and leaves out a portion. The table lists fewer than 200,000 clones, about four fifths of them singletons. Donors in the study were healthy people who gave bone marrow. The sequence was collected from a male donor in good health and CMV-seropositive. Sequenced: PBMCs. The chain combines TRBV19 with TRBJ1-5; D gene unclear. The DNA of the CDR3 is TGTGCCAGTAGGACTAATTTGAGCAATCAGCCCCAGCATTTT. It encodes CASRTNLSNQPQHF.